One and the same sample provided the 13 T cell receptor beta chains below, sequenced in a study of T cell clonotyping in hematopoietic cell transplantation. Data came from immunoSEQ multiplex PCR; TCRdb stores just in-frame clones and leaves some out. The sample holds about 27,000 clones; around 70% are singletons and the top ten take roughly 6%. Time point described: recipient sample about 28 days before transplant, after cytoreduction. The sequences come from peripheral blood mononuclear cells, collected before stem cell transplant. Receptor source: a man between 45 and 60 years old with myelodysplastic syndrome. Some clones in this sample may be carry-over from other donors' samples.

This chain links TRBV2 with TRBJ2-7; the match to TRBD1 covers 8 bases. J was trimmed by 7 bases and V by 7 bases; bases with no gene match: 6. The germline V gene has CDR1 SNHLY and CDR2 FYNNEI. This CDR3 has 12 amino acids. CDR3 in amino acids: CASTDREREQYF. Written as DNA, the CDR3 is TGTGCCAGCACGGACAGGGAAAGGGAGCAGTACTTC.

This clone was observed a handful of times. The chain has TRBV5-5 and TRBJ2-5; 7 nucleotides agree with TRBD1. After removal of 0 bases from V and 6 bases from J, the junction contained 11 bases not matched to a gene. The CDR3 spans 16 residues. Germline lookup yields CDR1 SGHKS and CDR2 YYEKEE (reference sequence). The CDR3 protein is CASSLVGTAAGKTQYF. Here the CDR3 DNA reads TGTGCCAGCAGCTTGGTAGGGACAGCGGCAGGGAAGACCCAGTACTTC.

The chain recombines TRBV28 with TRBJ1-5, with D perhaps matching TRBD1 (5 bases). V lost 2 bases, J lost 0 bases, and 11 bases lay in between. The CDR3 loop spans 16 amino acids. Germline V gene sequence: CDR1 MDHEN, CDR2 SYDVKM. DNA for the CDR3: TGTGCCAGCAGTTTAGGGGACTGGTATAGCAATCAGCCCCAGCATTTT. The encoded protein is CASSLGDWYSNQPQHF. Full variable domain (remainder filled in from reference TRBV28 and TRBJ1-5): DVKVTQSSRYLVKRTGEKVFLECVQDMDHENMFWYRQDPGLGLRLIYFSYDVKMKEKGDIPEGYSVSREKKERFSLILESASTNQTSMYLCASSLGDWYSNQPQHFGDGTRLSIL.

V usage is TRBV15 and J usage is TRBJ2-3, with D perhaps TRBD2 (6 bases). The CDR3 loop spans 15 amino acids. V was clipped by 3 bases and J by 6 bases, with 16 bases between them. The germline CDR1 and CDR2 sequences are LNHNV and YYDKDF (reference sequence). The CDR3: CATSSWGVAGDTQYF. CDR3 sequence (DNA): TGTGCCACCAGCAGTTGGGGGGTAGCCGGGGATACGCAGTATTTT.

This sequence joins TRBV5-1 and TRBJ2-3; no definite D call. Germline loops: CDR1 SGHRS, CDR2 YFSETQ. This CDR3 has 15 residues. V shed 0 bases and J shed 4 bases, with 12 bases lying between them. CDR3 bases: TGCGCCAGCAGCTTGGTGGCAGGTGACTCAGATACGCAGTATTTT. This codes for CASSLVAGDSDTQYF.

V and J are TRBV30 and TRBJ1-4; 8 nucleotides match TRBD1. V shed 3 bases and J 10 bases; nucleotides not matched to a gene: 7. CDR3 length: 13 amino acids. CDR1 and CDR2 from the germline V gene are GTSNPN and SVGIG (reference sequence). CDR3 in amino acids: CAWRFGQGRKLFF. In DNA, the CDR3 is TGTGCCTGGAGGTTTGGACAGGGCCGAAAACTGTTTTTT.

The chain combines TRBV19 with TRBJ2-6, with 8 bases that match TRBD1. J was trimmed by 0 bases and V by 10 bases; bases with no gene match: 8. The CDR3 sequence is 16 residues long. In germline, CDR1 is LNHDA, CDR2 SQIVND (reference sequence). This CDR3 reads CATSDRVGSGANVLTF. The CDR3 bases are TGTGCCACCTCGGACAGGGTAGGCTCTGGGGCCAACGTCCTGACTTTC.

The chain has TRBV30 and TRBJ2-7; 7 bases line up with TRBD1. The V segment lost 3 bases and the J segment 0 bases; nucleotides outside the gene matches: 2. Germline V gene data show CDR1 as GTSNPN and CDR2 as SVGIG (reference sequence). This CDR3 comprises 13 residues. The CDR3 DNA reads as TGTGCCTGGAGCCGGGACAGCTCCTACGAGCAGTACTTC. Translated, it gives CAWSRDSSYEQYF.

The gene calls are TRBV2 and TRBJ1-6; D gene uncertain. Trimming removed 0 bases at V and 9 bases at J, with 15 bases between. From germline, CDR1 is SNHLY and CDR2 FYNNEI. This CDR3 contains 16 residues. CDR3 amino acids: CASSEAERFMGSPLHF. In DNA, the CDR3 is TGTGCCAGCAGTGAAGCCGAGCGGTTTATGGGTTCACCCCTCCACTTT.

The chain joins TRBV7-2 to TRBJ1-1, with unresolved D. The germline gives CDR1 SGHTA, CDR2 FQGNSA. Trimming stripped 4 bases from V and 0 bases from J, with 12 bases between. The CDR3 is made up of 15 amino acids. The CDR3 region is CASSYLGRLNTEAFF. The CDR3 coding sequence is TGTGCCAGCAGCTACCTCGGCCGCTTGAACACTGAAGCTTTCTTT.

The chain recombines TRBV28 with TRBJ2-1; 8 bases line up with TRBD2. CDR3 length equals 14 residues. Germline CDR1 is MDHEN and CDR2 is SYDVKM. V was clipped by 0 bases and J by 6 bases; unmatched bases: 1. The CDR3 sequence: CASSLWGLGNEQFF. CDR3 bases: TGTGCCAGCAGTTTATGGGGACTAGGCAATGAGCAGTTCTTC.

This chain uses TRBV29-1 with TRBJ2-1; either TRBD1 or TRBD2 may supply D (6 bases each). CDR3 length: 14 amino acids. Looked up from germline, CDR1 is SQVTM and CDR2 is ANQGSEA. V was shortened by 5 bases and J by 4 bases, with 15 bases between the two germline ends. CDR3 sequence (DNA): TGCAGCGTTCCCTCTGGGGGGCCTTACAATGAGCAGTTCTTC. This codes for CSVPSGGPYNEQFF.

This clone occurred a few times. V usage is TRBV2 and J usage is TRBJ1-1; the D gene is possibly TRBD1 (5 bases). The CDR3 extends over 14 amino acids. V gave up 4 bases and J gave up 3 bases, with 12 bases separating them. Germline V lookup: CDR1 SNHLY, CDR2 FYNNEI. CDR3 sequence: CASSVGGDDTEAFF. In DNA form, the CDR3 reads TGTGCCAGCAGTGTAGGAGGGGACGACACTGAAGCTTTCTTT.